This T cell receptor beta chain was found in a study of shared clonotypes between healthy human individuals. Naive CD8 cells lacked CD45RO and underwent positive selection for CCR7, leaving out terminally differentiated effector memory CD45RA+ cells. Profiled with immunoSEQ multiplex PCR; TCRdb holds only in-frame clones, not every one. The repertoire includes fewer than 850,000 clones, just over 95% of them detected once, and around 0.25% sits in the top ten. V shed 5 bases, J shed 7 bases, and the junction held 12 bases outside the gene matches. The CDR3 spans 16 residues. Looked up from germline, CDR1 is SGHVS and CDR2 is FQNEAQ.

This TCR was recovered from a man aged 25-45 years in good health. Sequences were obtained from naive CD8+ T cells sorted from blood. The chain carries TRBV7-8 and TRBJ1-5; 9 nucleotides align to TRBD1. The CDR3 region is CASSPHPGQGWQPQHF. For the CDR3, the DNA is TGTGCCAGCAGCCCGCACCCGGGACAGGGCTGGCAGCCCCAGCATTTT.